Detailed here is one T cell receptor beta chain. The data belong to a study of blood T cell repertoires in COVID-19. The CDR3 consists of 12 residues. The germline V and J ends were trimmed by 1 base and 7 bases, with 7 bases remaining between them. Germline V gene lookup returns CDR1 LGHDT and CDR2 YNNKEL (reference sequence). The table came from immunoSEQ multiplex PCR; TCRdb's copy has only in-frame clones and leaves some out. This sample has about 190,000 clones, with around 85% found just once. The sequence came from a woman in her forties or fifties with acute or convalescent COVID-19. The rearrangement uses TRBV3-1 (or the pseudogene TRBV3-2) and TRBJ1-2; the D is unclear. Sample: peripheral blood. CDR3 nucleotide sequence: TGTGCCAGCAGCCAAGTGGCGGGTGGCTACACCTTC. Residues: CASSQVAGGYTF.